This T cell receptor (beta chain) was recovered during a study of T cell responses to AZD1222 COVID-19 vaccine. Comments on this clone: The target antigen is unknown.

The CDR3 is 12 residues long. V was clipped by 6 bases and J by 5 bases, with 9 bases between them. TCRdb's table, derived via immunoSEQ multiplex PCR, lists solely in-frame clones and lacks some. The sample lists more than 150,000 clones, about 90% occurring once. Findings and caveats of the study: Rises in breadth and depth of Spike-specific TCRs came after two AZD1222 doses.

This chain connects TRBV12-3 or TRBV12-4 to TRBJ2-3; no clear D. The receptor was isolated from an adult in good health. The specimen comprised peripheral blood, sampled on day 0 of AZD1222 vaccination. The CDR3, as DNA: TGTGCCAGCAGACCGACTGGAGATACGCAGTATTTT. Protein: CASRPTGDTQYF.